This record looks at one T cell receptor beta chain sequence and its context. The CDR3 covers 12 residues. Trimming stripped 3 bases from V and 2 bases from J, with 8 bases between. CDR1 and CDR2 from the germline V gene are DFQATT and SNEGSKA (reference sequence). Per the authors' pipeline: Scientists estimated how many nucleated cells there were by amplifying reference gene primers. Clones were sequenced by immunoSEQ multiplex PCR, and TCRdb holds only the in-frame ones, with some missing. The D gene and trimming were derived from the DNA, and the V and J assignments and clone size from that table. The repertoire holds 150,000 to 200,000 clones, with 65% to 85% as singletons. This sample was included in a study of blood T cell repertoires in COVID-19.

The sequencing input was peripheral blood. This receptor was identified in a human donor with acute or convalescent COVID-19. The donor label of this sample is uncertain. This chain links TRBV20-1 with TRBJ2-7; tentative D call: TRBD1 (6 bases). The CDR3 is CSASGGPYEQYF. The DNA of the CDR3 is TGCAGTGCTAGTGGGGGCCCCTACGAGCAGTACTTC.